A single sample is the source of the 13 T cell receptor beta chains below, sequenced in a study of shared clonotypes between healthy human individuals. Using immunoSEQ multiplex PCR, the repertoire was profiled, and TCRdb retains in-frame clones only, with some absent. The table includes some 2,000,000 clones, approximately 94% detected once. The sample consisted of naive CD4+ T cells sorted from blood. The subset was: CD45RA+ positively selected. The receptors originated from a man younger than 35 in good health.

The chain is built from TRBV27 and TRBJ1-1; perhaps TRBD1 as D (6 bases). CDR3 length: 15 amino acids. Germline values: CDR1 MNHEY, CDR2 SMNVEV (reference sequence). Trimming removed 4 bases from V and 4 bases from J, with 16 bases in between. CDR3 sequence: CASSSTGGRGTEAFF. The CDR3 coding sequence is TGTGCCAGCAGTTCTACAGGAGGCAGGGGCACTGAAGCTTTCTTT.

In this sample, this clone turned up once. This sequence joins TRBV11-2 and TRBJ2-1; tentatively, D is TRBD2 (7 bases). CDR1 is SGHAT, CDR2 FQNNGV, per germline. The CDR3 is made up of 14 amino acids. V lost 5 bases and J lost 4, with 12 bases in between. CDR3 sequence reads: CASSQGRGYNEQFF. In DNA form, the CDR3 reads TGTGCCAGCAGCCAGGGGAGGGGGTACAATGAGCAGTTCTTC.

The chain has TRBV6-5 and TRBJ2-7; 9 bases are shared with TRBD1. CDR1 MNHEY and CDR2 SVGAGI come from the germline V gene. Unmatched junction bases numbered 6, after V lost 6 bases and J lost 0 bases. The CDR3 covers 15 residues. In DNA, the CDR3 is TGTGCCAGCAGAGAGACAGGGGGGCCCTCCTACGAGCAGTACTTC. It specifies CASRETGGPSYEQYF.

J is TRBJ1-2 and V is TRBV7-2, with TRBD1 as a possible D gene (5 bases). The ends were cut back, 2 bases at V and 6 bases at J, with 10 bases in the middle. The germline gives CDR1 SGHTA, CDR2 FQGNSA. The CDR3 length is 13 residues. The CDR3 nucleotides read TGTGCCAGCAGCTTACAGCAGGGTAATGGCTACACCTTC. Encoded protein: CASSLQQGNGYTF.

This rearrangement joins TRBV6-1 to TRBJ2-5; TRBD2 is a possible D gene (6 bases). This CDR3 spans 18 amino acids. Trimming removed 4 bases at V and 2 bases at J, with 23 bases between. Germline CDR1 reads MNHNS; CDR2 reads SASEGT. CDR3 region: CASSAHFRDLGRQETQYF. In DNA form, the CDR3 reads TGTGCCAGCAGTGCACACTTCCGGGACTTGGGCCGTCAAGAGACCCAGTACTTC.

Written as DNA, the CDR3 is TGCGCCAGCAGTGTCCGGGACAGGGGGTCCGAGACCCAGTACTTC. The encoded protein is CASSVRDRGSETQYF. V usage is TRBV10-2 and J usage is TRBJ2-5; TRBD1 matches at 11 bases. The CDR3 sequence is 15 residues long. Germline CDR1 is WSHSY and CDR2 is SAAADI. Trimming took 4 bases from V and 5 from J; bases not matched to a gene: 6.

This chain uses TRBV7-9 with TRBJ2-4, with 9 bases identical to TRBD1. CDR1 and CDR2 (germline): SEHNR, FQNEAQ (reference sequence). The CDR3 sequence is 18 residues long. J gave up 2 bases and V 2 bases, and 10 bases lay outside the gene matches. For the CDR3, the DNA is TGTGCCAGCAGCTTAACTACAGGGGGCGCCGGGTCCAAAAACATTCAGTACTTC. Translation gives CASSLTTGGAGSKNIQYF.

The rearrangement links TRBV7-9 to TRBJ1-2; tentative D call: TRBD1 (5 bases). V shed 4 bases and J shed 4 bases, with 13 bases lying between them. The CDR3 spans 14 residues. The germline CDR1 and CDR2 sequences are SEHNR and FQNEAQ (reference sequence). CDR3 coding DNA: TGTGCCAGCAGCTCCCAGGGCTCTCCCTATGGCTACACCTTC. It is translated as CASSSQGSPYGYTF.

The chain combines TRBV27 with TRBJ2-7; D gene uncertain. This CDR3 is 12 amino acids long. CDR1 and CDR2 from the germline V gene are MNHEY and SMNVEV (reference sequence). Trimming removed 2 bases from V and 6 bases from J, with 8 bases in between. In DNA, the CDR3 is TGTGCCAGCAGTTTAACGTCCGGCGAGCAGTACTTC. Encoded protein: CASSLTSGEQYF.

The V gene is TRBV5-4, the J gene TRBJ1-4; TRBD1 agrees at 9 bases. V shed 3 bases and J 7 bases; nucleotides not matched to a gene: 4. The CDR3 sequence is 14 residues long. The V gene's germline CDR1 is SGHNT and CDR2 YYREEE (reference sequence). The CDR3 sequence: CASSSTGGGEKLFF. The CDR3 DNA sequence: TGTGCCAGCAGCTCGACAGGGGGAGGTGAAAAACTGTTTTTT.

This rearrangement joins TRBV5-1 to TRBJ2-2; 12 bases are shared with TRBD2. The CDR3 sequence is 17 residues long. Trimming at V came to 4 bases and at J to 2 bases, leaving 6 bases not matched to a gene. Per the germline V gene, CDR1 is SGHRS and CDR2 is YFSETQ. CDR3 amino acids: CASSTGLAGPNTGELFF. DNA of the CDR3: TGCGCCAGCAGCACAGGACTAGCGGGACCTAACACCGGGGAGCTGTTTTTT.

This clone was counted a single time. The chain joins TRBV5-1 to TRBJ2-7, with a weak D call TRBD2 (5 bases). The CDR3 totals 14 residues. Germline V lookup: CDR1 SGHRS, CDR2 YFSETQ. V lost 0 bases to trimming and J lost 7 bases, with 14 bases between them. Here the CDR3 reads CASSLAASPGEQYF. Here the CDR3 DNA reads TGCGCCAGCAGCTTGGCCGCCAGCCCGGGAGAGCAGTACTTC.

The sample holds a few counts of this clone. The chain carries TRBV4-2 and TRBJ1-5; 8 positions agree with TRBD1. This CDR3 spans 16 amino acids. V was clipped by 3 bases and J by 6 bases; unmatched bases: 10. The germline V gene encodes CDR1 LGHNA and CDR2 YNFKEQ. The CDR3 region is CASSQADRVGTQPQHF. Here the CDR3 DNA reads TGTGCCAGCAGCCAGGCGGACAGGGTAGGTACTCAGCCCCAGCATTTT.